This T cell receptor beta chain was sequenced in a study of blood T cell repertoires in COVID-19 (dated by TCRdb to 2020 to 2022). In terms of the full investigation: Samples from collaborators originated in the United States, Italy and Spain and spanned both the acute and convalescent phases of COVID-19. The material from the prospective study consisted of cDNA or gDNA derived from T cells, B-cell-depleted T cells, or PBMCs. The dataset comprised deeply sampled blood TCRbeta repertoires from subjects exposed to, actively infected with, or recovered from COVID-19. The repertoires were released in a freely available public database intended as a resource for research on the immune response to SARS-CoV-2. Samples were obtained from the ongoing ImmuneRACE study (first 160 participants) and from over a thousand subjects provided by 6 global collaborators. A de-identified subject ID, COVID-19 status, age in years and sex were almost always included in the sample metadata. Where available, HLA class I and class II types were obtained from metadata supplied by the sample provider rather than from assay-based typing.

Each collaborating institution followed its own protocols to collect whole blood in K2EDTA tubes. For TCRbeta analysis, collaborators shipped samples as frozen whole blood, isolated PBMCs, or DNA extracted from either of those sample types. This clone was picked up one time. This receptor's antigen is unknown. Qualities for individual bases were not recorded, and no much larger clone is one base off. CDR1 LNHDA and CDR2 SQIVND were looked up in the germline V gene (reference sequence). V has 1 base trimmed and J has 13 bases trimmed; junction bases matching no gene number 13. From the cysteine through the phenylalanine, the CDR3 covers 15 amino acids. Of all the DNA, just the CDR3 is kept, 45 bases in frame from base 1. The research as a whole found: Clinical and demographic metadata were provided uncurated, with the amount varying by source and participant.

The immunoSEQ Assay, a bias-controlled multiplex PCR, was used to amplify TCRbeta CDR3 regions from genomic DNA. In the original analysis: Nucleated cell counts per sample were estimated from amplification of reference gene primers within the assay. To quantify the absolute abundance of each unique TCRbeta CDR3 rearrangement, sequence reads were collapsed and filtered. For each sample, productive Simpson clonality was calculated as the square root of Simpson's diversity index over productive rearrangements. TCRdb mirrors the immuneACCESS table, restricted to in-frame sequences. Some clones are absent from its copies; in checked studies, under half trace to an unresolved V gene, and the reason for the others is unknown. The V and J calls and clone size come from that table; D and trimming were worked out from the DNA. Present in this sample are over 250,000 clones, over 70% of which were seen just once. The top ten clonotypes cover over 3% of the sample.

The chain links TRBV19 with TRBJ2-1, with 7 bases in between that match TRBD2. The clonotype originates from a woman of 80 years or more with acute or convalescent COVID-19. Sequencing used peripheral blood. In nucleotide form, the sequence is TGTGCCAGTAGTATAGGAGGGGTTGCGGGAGAAAAACAGTTCTTC. Its protein reads: CASSIGGVAGEKQFF.